This TCR beta chain emerged from a study of cytomegalovirus exposure and HLA in healthy donors. Use of 60 Vbeta and 13 Jbeta primers characterized the PCR. Repertoires were generated with immunoSEQ multiplex PCR, while TCRdb's copy carries only in-frame clones and drops some. This sample's table reports around 70,000 clones. With 6 bases clipped from V and 12 bases from J, the junction kept 15 bases outside the gene matches. CDR1 MNHEY and CDR2 SMNVEV come from the germline V gene (reference sequence). The CDR3 loop spans 14 amino acids. What was sequenced was PBMCs. This chain uses TRBV27 with TRBJ2-7; TRBD2 aligns across 9 bases. The sequence was obtained from a female donor in good health and CMV-seropositive. The CDR3 is CASSPGSGSDGGYF. In nucleotides, the CDR3 is TGTGCCAGCAGCCCCGGTAGCGGGAGCGATGGCGGGTACTTC.